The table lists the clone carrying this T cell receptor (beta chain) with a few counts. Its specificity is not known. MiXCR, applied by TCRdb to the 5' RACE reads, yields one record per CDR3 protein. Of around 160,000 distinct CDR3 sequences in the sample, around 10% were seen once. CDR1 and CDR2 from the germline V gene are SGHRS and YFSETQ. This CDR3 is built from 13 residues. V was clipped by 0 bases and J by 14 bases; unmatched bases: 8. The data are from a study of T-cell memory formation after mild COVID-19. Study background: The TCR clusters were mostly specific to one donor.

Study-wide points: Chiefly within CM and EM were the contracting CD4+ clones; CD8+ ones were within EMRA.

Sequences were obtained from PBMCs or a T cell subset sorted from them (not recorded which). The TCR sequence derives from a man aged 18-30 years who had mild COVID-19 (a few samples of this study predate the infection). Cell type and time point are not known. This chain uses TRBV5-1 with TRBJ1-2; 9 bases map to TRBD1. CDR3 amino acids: CASSLEAGQGSTF. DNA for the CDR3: TGCGCCAGCAGCTTGGAGGCGGGACAGGGCTCTACCTTC.